This T cell receptor (beta chain) was identified in a study of CD4 T cells in relation to SARS-CoV-2 and coronaviruses. In the study overall: No peptide or an HIV-1 Nef peptide pool served as negative control.

The unexposed donors gave CD4+ T cells in about 2010-2019, prior to COVID-19. After approximately 10 days of culture, CD4+ T cells were isolated. Cells permitting, SARS-CoV-2 S/N and four cold-coronavirus spikes were tested on unexposed-donor CD4+ T cells. Each well had approximately 2 million PBMCs in around 4.5% human AB serum with IL-2. Trimming stripped 3 bases from V and 4 bases from J, with 15 bases between. The CDR3 covers 15 residues. CDR1 MGHDK and CDR2 SYGVNS come from the germline V gene. The assay was immunoSEQ multiplex PCR, and TCRdb's table has in-frame clones only and misses some. The sample lists 17,000 or so clones, 70% to 85% seen once, with 15% to 18% in the top ten. Points on this clone: Its antigen is currently unknown.

This TCR derives from a human donor in good health. The rearrangement joins TRBV25-1 to TRBJ2-5; D could derive from TRBD1 or TRBD2 (5 bases each). Sequenced sample: CD4+ T cells from PBMCs, cultured in vitro. For the CDR3, the DNA is TGTGCCAGCAGTGATACGGGACGGGGCGGAGAGACCCAGTACTTC. It encodes CASSDTGRGGETQYF. The full variable domain, its missing parts supplied by reference TRBV25-1 and TRBJ2-5, is EADIYQTPRYLVIGTGKKITLECSQTMGHDKMYWYQQDPGMELHLIHYSYGVNSTEKGDLSSESTVSRIRTEHFPLTLESARPSHTSQYLCASSDTGRGGETQYFGPGTRLLVL.